This T cell receptor beta chain was sequenced during a study of cytomegalovirus exposure and HLA in healthy donors (dated by TCRdb to 2016 to 2017). At the level of the whole study: In an earlier analysis of approximately 640 of the donors, around 290 Gb of sequence data and roughly 100 million unique TCR beta sequences from about 179 million T cells were reported. To predict cytomegalovirus infection status, the study combined high-throughput TCR immunosequencing, statistical association of individual TCRs with disease status, and machine learning. Every repertoire in the discovery cohort had been generated on one and the same sequencing platform. To decide whether each TCR beta V gene segment behaved as functional or pseudogenic, an earlier analysis of approximately 600 of the donors relied on high-throughput TCR beta sequencing. In a later analysis, previously published TCR beta repertoires from several hundred donors were re-analyzed and high-resolution HLA genotyping was added so that TCR occurrence patterns could be studied. In addition to the first cohort of 666 subjects, a separate validation cohort of 130 or so different subjects was used. Rather than drawing on any new phenotypic data, the later analysis identified candidate immune exposures from TCR beta sequences and the way those sequences occurred across donors. Typing coverage varied by locus: 629-630 donors for A, B, C, DRB1 and DQB1; roughly 510 for DQA1; some 610 for DPA1; under 490 for DPB1. About five DR-DQ haplotypes were treated as single units for association and clustering because of strong linkage in the cohort. The study profiled the T cell repertoires of 550 to 700 subjects by immunosequencing and related them to cytomegalovirus serostatus. Approximately 310 gigabases of sequencing data and approximately 91 million unique TCR sequences made up an early release that covered fewer than 650 HLA-typed donors. Donor age, sex, ethnicity and CMV serostatus were collected together with the repertoire data. The genetic ancestry cluster associated with self-reported Caucasian donors included roughly 84% of the 398 genotyped donors. Genome-wide SNP genotypes for about 60% of the roughly 670 donors were used in a later genetic analysis, which treated that subset as a discovery cohort. Across 398 genotyped donors of the cohort, an average of about 240,000 unique TCR beta nucleotide sequences per donor were sequenced, and roughly a sixth of those sequences were non-productive. The study was designed to test whether signatures of past pathogen exposure could be identified by cataloging public T cell receptors. HLA typing included class I and class II loci at four-digit resolution.

The CDR1 and CDR2 encoded by the germline V gene (reference sequence) are LNHDA and SQIVND. Measured from the cysteine to the phenylalanine, the CDR3 is 15 residues long. The sequence is cut down to CDR3 DNA, 45 bases in frame from base 1. After removal of 4 bases from V and 5 bases from J, the junction retains 7 bases not matched to a gene. The cohort comprised under 700 healthy bone marrow donors. At the time of sampling, every cohort member was nominally healthy, though immune exposures that went unrecorded were likely present. The donor was CMV seropositive and belonged to the group of more than 250 seropositive cohort members. Every donor gave a peripheral blood sample, and the peripheral blood mononuclear cells from that sample were used for TCR beta sequencing. Genomic DNA was extracted from the blood cell samples with the Qiagen DNeasy Blood Extraction Kit. Library generation was performed with the immunoSEQ multiplex PCR assay. A mixture of 60 forward primers for TCR Vbeta segments and 13 reverse primers for TCR Jbeta segments was used in the multiplex PCR. A multiplex PCR assay on genomic DNA amplified the CDR3 region of rearranged TCR beta genes. The Illumina HiSeq System was used to sequence the amplified TCR beta libraries as 87-base-pair reads. Per the original workflow: Across the 500 to 850 repertoires, a later analysis counted 78 million or so unique TCR beta chains, roughly 11 million of which were shared by at least two donors. To remove PCR and sequencing errors, raw reads were error-corrected and collapsed into unique sequences using a nearest-neighbor algorithm that merged closely related sequences. V, D and J gene segments were assigned by aligning CDR3 sequences to IMGT reference sequences. Each retained sequence needed at least a six-nucleotide match to both a V gene segment and a J gene segment. A rearrangement was called productive if the CDR3 had no stop codons and remained in frame with V and J, and every other rearrangement was called non-productive. Following IMGT convention, CDR3 was defined as the stretch from the second conserved V-encoded cysteine up to the conserved J-encoded phenylalanine. The earlier analysis of roughly 590 of the donors excluded sequences that lacked an unambiguous match to a single V gene segment. In an earlier analysis of roughly 600 of the donors, a V segment was called functional when productive rearrangements were above 56.7%, and segregating when the standard deviation between donors exceeded 5%. To diagnose cytomegalovirus status from the catalog of TCR beta chain sequences, a statistical classification framework was built. In a later analysis, V and J genes were assigned by comparing TCR nucleotide sequences against IMGT/GENE-DB human TR gene sequences. Using the TCRdist pipeline, a later analysis assigned CDR3 sequences along with most-parsimonious VDJ recombination scenarios. In a later analysis, each TCR beta chain was defined by its CDR3 amino acid sequence together with its V-gene family, and reads without a unique V-gene family were excluded. To address suspected cross-contamination and a sequencing artifact, a later analysis removed around 590 highly shared, low-generation-probability nucleotide sequences. For each public chain, a later analysis derived a clonal expansion index from normalized ranks of inferred template counts within each repertoire. In a later analysis, generation probabilities were computed using a VDJ recombination model fitted to out-of-frame rearrangements, and the results were checked against IGoR. Hypergeometric tests were used in a later analysis to score TCR-TCR, TCR-HLA and TCR-CMV co-occurrence, with a repertoire-size bias correction applied to the TCR pairs. In a later analysis, false discovery rates were estimated by permuting HLA or CMV assignments 20 times. A later analysis grouped co-occurring TCRs with DBSCAN, adding TCRdist sequence similarity when clustering within HLA-allele-positive subsets. For co-occurrence clustering, repertoires with fewer than 30,000 or more than 120,000 public chains were excluded, along with about five repertoires with anomalous nucleotide sharing. What TCRdb holds here is the immuneACCESS table cut down to in-frame rearrangements. Part of the clones is not present; checked against another copy, under half of the missing clones reflect an unresolved V gene, and the others are unexplained. D and trimming come from the DNA, and the V and J calls and clone size come from that table. The table for this sample lists 95,000 to 150,000 clones; about 84% of them were counted only once. Together, the top ten hold more than 3% of the sample.

Concerning this clone itself: The antigen this receptor binds is unknown. No base-level quality is on record; no much larger clone is a single base apart.

Study-wide conclusions, independent of this receptor: At a false discovery rate of 0.05, a later analysis linked 15,000 to 20,000 TCR beta sequences to specific HLA alleles. A few of the identified cytomegalovirus-associated TCR beta chains were confirmed in vitro to be specific for cytomegalovirus antigens. According to the authors, the approach could potentially be generalized to other disease states and immunological phenotypes. In a later analysis, several top co-occurrence clusters were reported to appear linked to parvovirus B19, influenza, CMV and Epstein-Barr virus. In an earlier analysis of roughly 500 of the donors, most TCR beta V segments appeared in productive rearrangements about 90% or about 30% of the time, broadly matching IMGT annotations. A further reported finding was that TCR beta sequences accurately predicted the HLA-A and HLA-B alleles for most subjects in the first cohort. Some IMGT-functional V segments, including TRBV6-2 and TRBV6-3, could not be distinguished by the 87-base-pair reads and were therefore excluded. In a later analysis, TCR association rates were found to vary across HLA loci, with the most associated TCRs seen for DRB1 alleles and the fewest for HLA-C alleles. Because counts were too low, more than 15 rarely observed V segments, including chromosome 9 orphons, were excluded from the earlier analysis of several hundred of the donors. A total of 164 TCR beta chains were listed by the study as associated with cytomegalovirus. Because some donors lacked HLA typing at each locus, the association tests relied only on the typed subset. The presence/absence analyses assumed that sequencing depth was roughly uniform across donors, and that assumption may not be true. Most TCR sequences were seen in very few donors, while some public TCRs were found in many individuals. The only immune exposure information available for the cohort was CMV serostatus. In both the original and validation cohorts, the classifier was reported to diagnose cytomegalovirus status with high specificity and sensitivity. This cohort had only TCR beta chains sequenced, and the lack of alpha or paired-chain data limited which features could be detected. A group of highly shared sequence variants was considered likely to be a technical artifact of the sequencing pipeline. A later analysis found that most CMV-associated TCR beta chains appeared HLA-restricted, with HLA associations seemingly driven largely by CMV exposure. When HLA alleles, especially DR and DQ, strongly co-occurred, attributing TCR associations to individual alleles was difficult. Compared with equally common non-associated chains, HLA-associated TCR beta chains in a later analysis were more clonally expanded and had lower generation probabilities. A later genetic analysis associated a missense DCLRE1C variant with V-gene and J-gene trimming of TCR beta chains, and an independent cohort replicated the association. According to a later genetic analysis, donors in an Asian-associated ancestry cluster had fewer N-insertions in productive TCRs than the roughly 700-donor mean. Linkage disequilibrium might explain the correlated functional status among segregating V segments, but an unknown experimental factor could not be ruled out.

This sequence was found in a man between 18 and 35 years old in good health and CMV-seropositive. The sequenced sample consisted of PBMCs. The chain joins TRBV19 to TRBJ1-5, and 8 junction bases match TRBD1. The CDR3 region reads CASSSRQGLHQPQHF. The DNA is TGTGCCAGTAGTAGCCGACAGGGGTTACATCAGCCCCAGCATTTT.